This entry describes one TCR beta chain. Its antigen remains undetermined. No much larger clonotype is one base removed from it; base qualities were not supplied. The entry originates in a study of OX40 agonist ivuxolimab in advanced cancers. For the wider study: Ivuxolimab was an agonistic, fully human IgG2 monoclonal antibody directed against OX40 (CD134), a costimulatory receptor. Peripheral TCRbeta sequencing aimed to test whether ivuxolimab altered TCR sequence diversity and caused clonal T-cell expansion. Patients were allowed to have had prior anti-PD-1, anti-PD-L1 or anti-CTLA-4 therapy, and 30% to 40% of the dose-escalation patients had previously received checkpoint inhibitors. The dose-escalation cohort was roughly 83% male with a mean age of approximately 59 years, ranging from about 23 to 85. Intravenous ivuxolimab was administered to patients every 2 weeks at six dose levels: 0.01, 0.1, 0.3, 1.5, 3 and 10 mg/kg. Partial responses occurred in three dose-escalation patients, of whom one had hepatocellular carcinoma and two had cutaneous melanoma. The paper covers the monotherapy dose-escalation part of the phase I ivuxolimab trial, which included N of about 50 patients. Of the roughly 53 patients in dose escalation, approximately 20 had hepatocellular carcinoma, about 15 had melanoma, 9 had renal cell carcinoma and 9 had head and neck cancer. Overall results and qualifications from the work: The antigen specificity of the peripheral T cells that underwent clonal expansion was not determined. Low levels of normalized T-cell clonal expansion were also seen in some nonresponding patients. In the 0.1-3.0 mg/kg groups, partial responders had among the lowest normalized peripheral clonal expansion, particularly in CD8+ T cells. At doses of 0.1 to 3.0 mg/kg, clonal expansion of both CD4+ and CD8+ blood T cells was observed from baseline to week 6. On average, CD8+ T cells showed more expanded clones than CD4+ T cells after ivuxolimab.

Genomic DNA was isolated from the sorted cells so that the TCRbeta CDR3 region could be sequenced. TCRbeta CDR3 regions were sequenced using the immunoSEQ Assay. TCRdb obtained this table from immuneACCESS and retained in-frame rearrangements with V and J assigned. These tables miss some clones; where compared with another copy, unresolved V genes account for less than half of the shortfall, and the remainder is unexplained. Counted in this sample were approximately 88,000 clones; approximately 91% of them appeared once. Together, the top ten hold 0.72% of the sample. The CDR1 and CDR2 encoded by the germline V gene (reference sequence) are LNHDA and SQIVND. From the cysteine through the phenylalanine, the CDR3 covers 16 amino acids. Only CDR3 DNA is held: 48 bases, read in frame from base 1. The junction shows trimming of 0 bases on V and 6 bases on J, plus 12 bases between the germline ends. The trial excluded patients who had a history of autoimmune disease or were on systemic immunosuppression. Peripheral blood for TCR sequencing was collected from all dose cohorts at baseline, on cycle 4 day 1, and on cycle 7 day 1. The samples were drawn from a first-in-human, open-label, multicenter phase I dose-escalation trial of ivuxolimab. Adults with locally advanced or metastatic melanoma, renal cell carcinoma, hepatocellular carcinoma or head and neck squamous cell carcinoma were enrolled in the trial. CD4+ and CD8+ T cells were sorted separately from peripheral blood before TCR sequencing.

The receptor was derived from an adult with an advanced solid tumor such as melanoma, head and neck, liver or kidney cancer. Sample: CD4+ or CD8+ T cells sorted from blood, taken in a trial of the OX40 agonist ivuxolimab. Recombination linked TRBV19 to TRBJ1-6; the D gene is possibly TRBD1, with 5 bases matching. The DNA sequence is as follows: TGTGCCAGTAGTATAGACCAGGGAGGGCGTAATTCACCCCTCCACTTT. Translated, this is CASSIDQGGRNSPLHF.